This T cell receptor (beta chain) is drawn from a study of neurological immune-mediated disorders. Germline CDR1 reads DFQATT; CDR2 reads SNEGSKA (reference sequence). With V trimmed by 7 bases and J by 7 bases, 6 bases remained unmatched. The CDR3 consists of 12 residues. This clonotype was detected many times. The target antigen is unknown. The unsorted libraries were generated from a total of 2 million PBMCs, which had been stored in RNAlater at -80 C. A single run covered 15-18 subjects with over 200 million TCR-beta sequences. TCRdb redid the calling of the 5' RACE reads with MiXCR, one entry per CDR3 protein. The table has tens of thousands of distinct CDR3 sequences, over 2% seen once; the top ten hold about 2.4%. Study-level points and caveats: Neither clinical nor MRI features showed any association with the multiple sclerosis repertoire cluster, and the authors stated that larger cohorts are needed. It was HTLV-1-associated myelopathy that showed the most TCR clonal expansion, while multiple sclerosis showed the least, falling below healthy controls.

This sequence originates from a man aged 50-60 years with multiple sclerosis. The specimen was PBMCs. This chain uses TRBV20-1 with TRBJ2-7; the match to TRBD1 covers 11 bases. CDR3 residues: CSGGTGGREQYF. CDR3 DNA sequence: TGCAGTGGAGGGACAGGGGGGAGGGAGCAGTACTTC.